These 28 T cell receptor beta chains originate from one sample sequenced in a study of cytomegalovirus exposure and HLA in healthy donors. Vbeta (60) and Jbeta (13) primers were used in the PCR. The assay was immunoSEQ multiplex PCR, and TCRdb's table has in-frame clones only and misses some. The sample includes some 180,000 clones, about 77% seen only once; the top ten take 2.9%. Sequenced input: PBMCs. These receptors were collected from a female donor in good health and CMV-seronegative.

V gene TRBV7-6 combines with J gene TRBJ2-5; 10 nucleotides match TRBD1. This CDR3 has 14 amino acids. After removal of 5 bases from V and 4 bases from J, the junction contained 4 bases not matched to a gene. The germline gives CDR1 SGHVS, CDR2 FNYEAQ. The chain's CDR3 is CASSAWDRGETQYF. The DNA for the CDR3 is TGTGCCAGCAGCGCTTGGGACAGGGGAGAGACCCAGTACTTC. The full variable domain, its missing parts supplied by reference TRBV7-6 and TRBJ2-5, is GAGVSQSPRYKVTKRGQDVALRCDPISGHVSLYWYRQALGQGPEFLTYFNYEAQQDKSGLPNDRFSAERPEGSISTLTIQRTEQRDSAMYRCASSAWDRGETQYFGPGTRLLVL.

This chain joins TRBV4-3 and TRBJ1-1, with D unresolved. CDR1 is LGHNA, CDR2 YSLEER, per germline. V was trimmed by 4 bases and J by 5 bases, leaving 17 bases between them. The length of the CDR3 is 15 residues. The CDR3 loop reads CASSPARTLGTEAFF. The CDR3 nucleotides are TGCGCCAGCAGCCCCGCACGGACTTTAGGGACTGAAGCTTTCTTT.

The rearrangement uses TRBV27 and TRBJ1-2; 10 positions match TRBD1. CDR1 and CDR2 from the germline V gene are MNHEY and SMNVEV (reference sequence). Losses at the gene ends were 8 bases for V and 3 bases for J; bases not matched to a gene: 15. CDR3 length: 17 residues. The CDR3 sequence is CASFSGTGERKDYGYTF. CDR3 nucleotides: TGTGCCAGCTTCTCCGGGACAGGGGAGAGGAAGGACTATGGCTACACCTTC.

V usage is TRBV7-3 and J usage is TRBJ2-7; TRBD1 agrees at 10 bases. J was trimmed by 7 bases and V by 5 bases; bases with no gene match: 5. The germline gives CDR1 SGHTA, CDR2 FQGTGA. CDR3 size: 13 residues. As DNA, the CDR3 is TGTGCCAGCAGCCCTGGGACAGGGGAAGAGCAGTACTTC. Translated, it gives CASSPGTGEEQYF.

The CDR3 DNA follows: TGCGCCAGCAGGGGCATTGAGGGGGCTGGGGCTGAAGCTTTCTTT. This translates into CASRGIEGAGAEAFF. V usage is TRBV10-2 and J usage is TRBJ1-1; 7 nucleotides match TRBD1. V trimming: 6 bases; J trimming: 6 bases; junction bases outside the gene matches: 13. CDR3 length: 15 amino acids. CDR1 and CDR2 from the germline V gene are WSHSY and SAAADI.

The rearrangement uses TRBV29-1 and TRBJ2-2, with 11 nucleotides matching TRBD1. CDR1 SQVTM and CDR2 ANQGSEA come from the germline V gene. This CDR3 spans 15 amino acids. J was trimmed by 2 bases and V by 3 bases; bases with no gene match: 2. The CDR3 reads CSVEGQGVNTGELFF. CDR3 bases: TGCAGCGTTGAGGGACAGGGGGTTAACACCGGGGAGCTGTTTTTT.

This chain joins TRBV7-9 and TRBJ1-5; 9 bases fit TRBD1. The length of the CDR3 is 15 residues. J gave up 6 bases and V 5 bases, and 8 bases lay outside the gene matches. Germline lookup yields CDR1 SEHNR and CDR2 FQNEAQ (reference sequence). The chain's CDR3 is CASSPGTGIGQPQHF. The DNA for the CDR3 is TGTGCCAGCAGCCCCGGGACAGGGATCGGTCAGCCCCAGCATTTT.

The chain couples TRBV6-4 to TRBJ2-1; D is unresolved. V dropped 3 bases and J dropped 7 bases, with 19 bases sitting between them. This CDR3 contains 16 residues. Germline lookup yields CDR1 MRHNA and CDR2 SNTAGT. This CDR3 is CASSENPGSAPNEQFF. The CDR3 nucleotides are TGTGCCAGCAGTGAGAACCCAGGTTCAGCTCCAAATGAGCAGTTCTTC.

This clone has a single count. This chain connects TRBV5-1 to TRBJ2-3, with TRBD1 identical over 9 bases. This CDR3 comprises 19 residues. The ends lost 2 bases at V and 3 bases at J; junction bases unmatched: 16. CDR1 SGHRS and CDR2 YFSETQ come from the germline V gene. CDR3 region: CASSFPNQHRGLGTDTQYF. CDR3 nucleotides: TGCGCCAGCAGCTTCCCGAACCAACACAGGGGGCTAGGTACAGATACGCAGTATTTT. The whole variable domain, filled in from reference TRBV5-1 and TRBJ2-3, reads KAGVTQTPRYLIKTRGQQVTLSCSPISGHRSVSWYQQTPGQGLQFLFEYFSETQRNKGNFPGRFSGRQFSNSRSEMNVSTLELGDSALYLCASSFPNQHRGLGTDTQYFGPGTRLTVL.

V usage is TRBV30 and J usage is TRBJ2-2; D might be TRBD2 (6 bases). The CDR3 contains 17 residues. V was trimmed by 4 bases and J by 4 bases, leaving 22 bases between them. Germline V gives CDR1 GTSNPN, CDR2 SVGIG (reference sequence). The CDR3 DNA is TGTGCCTGGACCCACCTTTGGAGGGACCGGAGCACCGGGGAGCTGTTTTTT. Protein sequence: CAWTHLWRDRSTGELFF. The variable domain in full, completed from reference TRBV30 and TRBJ2-2, reads SQTIHQWPATLVQPVGSPLSLECTVEGTSNPNLYWYRQAAGRGLQLLFYSVGIGQISSEVPQNLSASRPQDRQFILSSKKLLLSDSGFYLCAWTHLWRDRSTGELFFGEGSRLTVL.

This sequence joins TRBV25-1 and TRBJ2-1, with unresolved D. The CDR3 is 13 amino acids. V was trimmed by 2 bases and J by 2 bases, leaving 4 bases between them. The germline gives CDR1 MGHDK, CDR2 SYGVNS. CDR3 region: CASSEPAYNEQFF. The CDR3 DNA follows: TGTGCCAGCAGTGAACCAGCCTACAATGAGCAGTTCTTC.

The rearrangement joins TRBV18 to TRBJ1-2; D ambiguous. The CDR3 runs to 15 residues. The germline gives CDR1 KGHSH, CDR2 LQKENI. V dropped 4 bases and J dropped 0 bases, with 12 bases sitting between them. The chain's CDR3 is CASSREVGANYGYTF. The CDR3 DNA reads TGTGCCAGCTCACGCGAGGTCGGGGCTAACTATGGCTACACCTTC.

The chain links TRBV30 to TRBJ1-2; D perhaps matches TRBD1 (5 bases). CDR1 and CDR2 (germline): GTSNPN, SVGIG (reference sequence). The V end was cut by 1 base, the J end by 5 bases, with 14 bases between. The CDR3 covers 14 residues. The CDR3 region has the DNA TGTGCCTGGAGTGGTCCAGGGAACCCATATGGCTACACCTTC. It translates to CAWSGPGNPYGYTF.

The chain joins TRBV6-1 to TRBJ2-7; D might be TRBD1 (5 bases). The ends were cut back, 7 bases at V and 2 bases at J, with 9 bases in the middle. The CDR3 spans 12 residues. CDR1 and CDR2 from the germline V gene are MNHNS and SASEGT. This chain's CDR3 is CASKRQTYEQYF. DNA for the CDR3: TGTGCCAGCAAAAGACAGACCTACGAGCAGTACTTC.

The CDR3 DNA reads as TGTGCCAGCAGCGGGGAGGAGTCCTACGAGCAGTACTTC. The encoded protein is CASSGEESYEQYF. This chain connects TRBV5-8 to TRBJ2-7, with D perhaps matching TRBD2 (6 bases). The CDR3 consists of 13 residues. The V gene lost 4 bases and the J gene lost 1 base, with 9 bases spanning the gap. Germline V CDR1 and CDR2: SGHTS, YDEGEE.

The chain's CDR3 is CASSYDTRGLTDTQYF. CDR3 bases: TGTGCCAGCAGTTACGATACAAGGGGGCTGACAGATACGCAGTATTTT. The chain couples TRBV6-6 to TRBJ2-3; 7 nucleotides line up with TRBD1. Germline V gives CDR1 MNHNY, CDR2 SVGAGI (reference sequence). The CDR3 is 16 residues long. V shed 2 bases and J 3 bases; nucleotides not matched to a gene: 8.

The J gene is TRBJ1-5, the V gene TRBV18; the D is unclear. This CDR3 region has 14 residues. From germline, CDR1 is KGHSH and CDR2 LQKENI. Deletions cut 5 bases from V and 2 bases from J, with 10 bases between. CDR3 residues: CASSGLYGNQPQHF. The CDR3 DNA follows: TGTGCCAGCTCAGGGCTATATGGCAATCAGCCCCAGCATTTT.

CDR3 DNA sequence: TGTGCCAGCAGCTTGCAAGGCAGGGACAATCAGCCCCAGCATTTT. Protein product: CASSLQGRDNQPQHF. V gene TRBV5-5 combines with J gene TRBJ1-5; possibly TRBD1 for D (5 bases). The CDR3 length is 15 residues. Germline-derived CDR1 and CDR2 are SGHKS and YYEKEE (reference sequence). V lost 1 base to trimming and J lost 3 bases, with 11 bases between them.

The chain uses TRBV6-5 and TRBJ2-2; no firm D call. The length of the CDR3 is 15 residues. Trimming took off 2 bases at V and 3 bases at J, with 10 bases between the two ends. The germline V gene encodes CDR1 MNHEY and CDR2 SVGAGI. CDR3 sequence reads: CASSYPRGDTGELFF. The CDR3 DNA is TGTGCCAGCAGTTACCCCCGAGGAGACACCGGGGAGCTGTTTTTT.

This clone was seen just once. The V call is TRBV5-1, the J call TRBJ2-2; D remains unclear. Germline lookup yields CDR1 SGHRS and CDR2 YFSETQ. The ends were cut back, 0 bases at V and 3 bases at J, with 6 bases in the middle. This CDR3 has 14 amino acids. The chain's CDR3 is CASSLAGYTGELFF. The CDR3 bases are TGCGCCAGCAGCTTGGCCGGGTACACCGGGGAGCTGTTTTTT.

The chain joins TRBV9 to TRBJ2-1, with 7 bases that match TRBD1. The CDR3 covers 16 residues. V trimming: 3 bases; J trimming: 1 base; junction bases outside the gene matches: 7. Germline V gene lookup returns CDR1 SGDLS and CDR2 YYNGEE. This CDR3 is CASSASGTDSYNEQFF. Written as DNA, the CDR3 is TGTGCCAGCAGCGCTTCCGGGACAGATTCCTACAATGAGCAGTTCTTC.

V gene TRBV7-3 combines with J gene TRBJ1-1; maybe TRBD1 (6 bases). With 8 bases removed from V and 14 bases from J, the gap between germline ends came to 18 bases. The CDR3 is 11 residues long. In germline, CDR1 is SGHTA, CDR2 FQGTGA. The CDR3 DNA reads as TGTGCCAGCTCGAAGGACAGCGTGTTGTTCTTT. It codes for CASSKDSVLFF.

V and J are TRBV6-1 and TRBJ2-7; 7 bases are shared with TRBD1. The CDR3 is 13 residues long. From germline, CDR1 is MNHNS and CDR2 SASEGT. Germline trimming cut 8 bases from V and 0 bases from J; bases unmatched to any gene: 4. CDR3 sequence: CASSGTVSYEQYF. The CDR3 bases are TGTGCCAGCTCCGGGACAGTCTCCTACGAGCAGTACTTC.

This sequence joins TRBV9 and TRBJ2-7; tentative D call: TRBD1 (5 bases). Germline CDR1 SGDLS, CDR2 YYNGEE. Trimming took off 0 bases at V and 3 bases at J, with 10 bases between the two ends. This CDR3 contains 14 residues. The CDR3 coding sequence is TGTGCCAGCAGCGTAGATGGACACGGCTACGAGCAGTACTTC. This encodes CASSVDGHGYEQYF. Complete variable domain (other parts from reference TRBV9 and TRBJ2-7): DSGVTQTPKHLITATGQRVTLRCSPRSGDLSVYWYQQSLDQGLQFLIQYYNGEERAKGNILERFSAQQFPDLHSELNLSSLELGDSALYFCASSVDGHGYEQYFGPGTRLTVT.

The V call is TRBV4-1, the J call TRBJ2-5; TRBD1 might be the D (6 bases). The germline V and J ends were trimmed by 4 bases and 2 bases, with 14 bases remaining between them. This CDR3 is 15 amino acids long. The germline CDR1 and CDR2 sequences are MGHRA and YSYEKL. In DNA form, the CDR3 reads TGCGCCAGCAGCCTAGGGGGAACGGTACAAGAGACCCAGTACTTC. Translation gives CASSLGGTVQETQYF.

The chain joins TRBV30 to TRBJ1-6, with D unclear. Per the germline V gene, CDR1 is GTSNPN and CDR2 is SVGIG (reference sequence). The CDR3 totals 12 residues. V lost 0 bases, J lost 8 bases, and 5 bases lay in between. The CDR3 nucleotides read TGTGCCTGGAGTGTTCCAGATTCACCCCTCCACTTT. This gives the protein CAWSVPDSPLHF. The complete variable domain, with remaining parts taken from reference TRBV30 and TRBJ1-6, reads SQTIHQWPATLVQPVGSPLSLECTVEGTSNPNLYWYRQAAGRGLQLLFYSVGIGQISSEVPQNLSASRPQDRQFILSSKKLLLSDSGFYLCAWSVPDSPLHFGNGTRLTVT.

CDR3: CATRSERRSRSDEQFF. CDR3 coding DNA: TGTGCCACCAGGTCTGAGCGGCGGTCCCGGAGCGATGAGCAGTTCTTC. The chain uses TRBV15 and TRBJ2-1; possibly TRBD2 for D (5 bases). Germline loops: CDR1 LNHNV, CDR2 YYDKDF (reference sequence). There are 16 residues in the CDR3. Trimming removed 6 bases at V and 8 bases at J, with 23 bases between. The full variable domain, its missing parts supplied by reference TRBV15 and TRBJ2-1, is DAMVIQNPRYQVTQFGKPVTLSCSQTLNHNVMYWYQQKSSQAPKLLFHYYDKDFNNEADTPDNFQSRRPNTSFCFLDIRSPGLGDTAMYLCATRSERRSRSDEQFFGPGTRLTVL.

As for this clone: The sample has other DNA sequences that encode this CDR3 too. The rearrangement joins TRBV7-2 to TRBJ2-7, with TRBD1 identical over 7 bases. V shed 4 bases and J 2 bases; nucleotides not matched to a gene: 8. Germline lookup yields CDR1 SGHTA and CDR2 FQGNSA. The CDR3 is 15 residues long. For the CDR3, the DNA is TGTGCCAGCAGCTCTAGACAGGGAACTACCTACGAGCAGTACTTC. Its translation is CASSSRQGTTYEQYF.